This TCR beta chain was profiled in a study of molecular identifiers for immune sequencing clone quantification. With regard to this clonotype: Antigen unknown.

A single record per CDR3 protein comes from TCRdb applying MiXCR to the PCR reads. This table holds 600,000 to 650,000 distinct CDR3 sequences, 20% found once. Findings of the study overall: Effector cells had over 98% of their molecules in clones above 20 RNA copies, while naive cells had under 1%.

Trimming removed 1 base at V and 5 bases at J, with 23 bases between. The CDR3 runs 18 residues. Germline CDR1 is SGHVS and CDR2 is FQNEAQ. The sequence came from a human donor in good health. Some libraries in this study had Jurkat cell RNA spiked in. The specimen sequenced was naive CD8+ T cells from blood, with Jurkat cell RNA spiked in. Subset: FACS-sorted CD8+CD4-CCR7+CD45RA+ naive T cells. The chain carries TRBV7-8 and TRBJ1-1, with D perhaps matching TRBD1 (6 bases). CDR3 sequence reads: CASSLEGGDNVLGTEAFF. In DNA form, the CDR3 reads TGTGCCAGCAGCTTAGAGGGGGGGGACAACGTTTTGGGGACTGAAGCTTTCTTT. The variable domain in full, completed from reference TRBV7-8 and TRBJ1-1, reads GAGVSQSPRYKVAKRGQDVALRCDPISGHVSLFWYQQALGQGPEFLTYFQNEAQLDKSGLPSDRFFAERPEGSVSTLKIQRTQQEDSAVYLCASSLEGGDNVLGTEAFFGQGTRLTVV.